This T cell receptor beta chain is drawn from a study of T cell responses to AZD1222 COVID-19 vaccine. Study details: Pooling of second doses given at about 4 or about 12 weeks was done. Overall study results and limits: Only after the peak T cell response were repertoires sampled. After two AZD1222 doses, spike-specific TCR breadth and depth rose versus day 0.

The CDR3 length is 14 residues. V lost 0 bases and J lost 5; bases outside the gene matches: 2. CDR1 LNHNV and CDR2 YYDKDF come from the germline V gene (reference sequence). Only in-frame clones appear in the TCRdb table, and some are missing; sequencing was by immunoSEQ multiplex PCR. Of roughly 100,000 clones listed, 85% to 90% are singletons. In regard to this clone: Antigen: not known.

V gene TRBV15 combines with J gene TRBJ1-1; 8 bases fit TRBD1. The sequence derives from an adult in good health. Sequenced here: peripheral blood, sampled on day 0 of AZD1222 vaccination. CDR3 nucleotides: TGTGCCACCAGCAGAGACAGGGGGCGGACTGAAGCTTTCTTT. It encodes CATSRDRGRTEAFF.